Below are 15 T cell receptor beta chains sequenced from a single sample in a study of T cells in localized non-small cell lung cancer. Some clones are missing from TCRdb's copy, which holds only in-frame ones; the method was immunoSEQ multiplex PCR. The sample lists about 59,000 clones; roughly 90% were seen once. The sample here was peripheral blood, taken before any cancer treatment. The source of these receptors is a man aged 35 to 69 with stage I squamous cell lung carcinoma.

The chain carries TRBV6-5 and TRBJ2-2, with a weak D call TRBD1 (5 bases). Per the germline V gene, CDR1 is MNHEY and CDR2 is SVGAGI. Between the trimmed V and J ends, which lost 2 bases and 4 bases, there was a span of 11 bases. The CDR3 has 15 residues. The CDR3 here is CASSYVGPGTGELFF. The CDR3 coding sequence is TGTGCCAGCAGTTACGTGGGGCCGGGCACCGGGGAGCTGTTTTTT.

The J gene is TRBJ2-1, the V gene TRBV7-9, with TRBD2 matching 10 bases. Germline V lookup: CDR1 SEHNR, CDR2 FQNEAQ (reference sequence). The V and J ends lost 2 bases and 7 bases, in that order; junction bases with no gene match: 8. The CDR3 extends over 16 amino acids. CDR3: CASSLTAGGLKNEQFF. DNA for the CDR3: TGTGCCAGCAGCTTAACAGCGGGAGGGCTTAAAAATGAGCAGTTCTTC. Together with reference TRBV7-9 and TRBJ2-1, the CDR3 gives the full variable domain: DTGVSQNPRHKITKRGQNVTFRCDPISEHNRLYWYRQTLGQGPEFLTYFQNEAQLEKSRLLSDRFSAERPKGSFSTLEIQRTEQGDSAMYLCASSLTAGGLKNEQFFGPGTRLTVL.

The chain combines TRBV10-2 with TRBJ2-1; 10 nucleotides align to TRBD2. CDR1 WSHSY and CDR2 SAAADI come from the germline V gene. The CDR3 is made up of 16 amino acids. V gave up 2 bases and J gave up 2 bases; unmatched junction bases: 3. In nucleotides, the CDR3 is TGCGCCAGCAGTGAGATAGGACTAGCGGCCTACAATGAGCAGTTCTTC. Translation: CASSEIGLAAYNEQFF.

The V call is TRBV4-3, the J call TRBJ1-5; TRBD1 is a possible D gene (5 bases). Germline assignment: CDR1 LGHNA and CDR2 YSLEER. Trimming pared 1 base from V and 9 bases from J, leaving 16 bases between. The CDR3 contains 15 residues. This CDR3 reads CASSQAAQGSRPQHF. The CDR3 DNA reads TGCGCCAGCAGCCAAGCCGCTCAGGGATCGCGGCCCCAGCATTTT.

In its sample, this clone was seen a few times. The V gene is TRBV7-9, the J gene TRBJ2-5; 8 positions match TRBD2. The CDR3 has 16 amino acids. CDR1 is SEHNR and CDR2 is FQNEAQ in the germline V gene (reference sequence). J lost 4 bases, V lost 3 bases, and 10 bases had no gene match. The CDR3 protein is CASSLALGLDGETQYF. The DNA for the CDR3 is TGTGCCAGCAGCTTGGCCCTGGGACTAGACGGAGAGACCCAGTACTTC.

This clone has just one count. The chain links TRBV7-2 to TRBJ2-1, with TRBD2 identical over 13 bases. From germline, CDR1 is SGHTA and CDR2 FQGNSA. Unmatched junction bases numbered 9, after V lost 5 bases and J lost 8 bases. The CDR3 contains 16 residues. This CDR3 reads CASSRWTSGSGDEQFF. The CDR3 nucleotides are TGTGCCAGCAGCCGGTGGACTAGCGGGAGCGGCGATGAGCAGTTCTTC.

In its sample, this clone was seen once. The genes are TRBV27 and TRBJ2-7, with TRBD2 identical over 7 bases. The CDR3 has 16 residues. Germline V gives CDR1 MNHEY, CDR2 SMNVEV (reference sequence). Trimming took 6 bases from V and 2 from J; bases not matched to a gene: 13. The CDR3 DNA reads TGTGCCAGCAGCCCAACAGATTCAGCGGGGACCTACGAGCAGTACTTC. Translating gives CASSPTDSAGTYEQYF.

The chain has TRBV15 and TRBJ1-2; D not certain. CDR1 and CDR2 (germline): LNHNV, YYDKDF (reference sequence). The CDR3 is made up of 14 amino acids. Trimming stripped 0 bases from V and 4 bases from J, with 9 bases between. CDR3 sequence (DNA): TGTGCCACCAGCAGAGATTTACAGCCCTATGGCTACACCTTC. Amino acid sequence: CATSRDLQPYGYTF. The full variable domain, with the rest looked up from reference TRBV15 and TRBJ1-2, is DAMVIQNPRYQVTQFGKPVTLSCSQTLNHNVMYWYQQKSSQAPKLLFHYYDKDFNNEADTPDNFQSRRPNTSFCFLDIRSPGLGDTAMYLCATSRDLQPYGYTFGSGTRLTVV.

CDR3 sequence: CASSLRQGREQYF. The CDR3 DNA is TGTGCCAGCAGCTTACGGCAGGGGAGGGAGCAGTACTTC. The chain recombines TRBV7-2 with TRBJ2-7; D tentatively reads TRBD1 or TRBD2 (6 bases each). The V and J ends lost 2 bases and 7 bases respectively, with 12 bases between them. The CDR3 is made up of 13 amino acids. Germline V CDR1 and CDR2: SGHTA, FQGNSA.

The chain uses TRBV18 and TRBJ2-7; D remains unclear. The CDR3 sequence is 14 residues long. V lost 6 bases and J 5 bases, leaving 17 bases between the germline ends. CDR1 and CDR2 (germline): KGHSH, LQKENI. CDR3 in DNA: TGTGCCAGCTCGCCCGATAGGTCGGCTCACGAGCAGTACTTC. Its translation is CASSPDRSAHEQYF. The complete variable domain, with remaining parts taken from reference TRBV18 and TRBJ2-7, reads NAGVMQNPRHLVRRRGQEARLRCSPMKGHSHVYWYRQLPEEGLKFMVYLQKENIIDESGMPKERFSAEFPKEGPSILRIQQVVRGDSAAYFCASSPDRSAHEQYFGPGTRLTVT.

The rearrangement uses TRBV18 and TRBJ2-7; 9 bases align to TRBD1. The length of the CDR3 is 15 residues. V was pared by 4 bases and J by 5 bases, with 9 bases of the junction left unmatched. Germline values: CDR1 KGHSH, CDR2 LQKENI. The CDR3 protein is CASSLWTGVINEQYF. The CDR3 region has the DNA TGTGCCAGCTCACTATGGACAGGGGTGATCAACGAGCAGTACTTC.

The CDR3 sequence: CASSPDHWNTGELFF. For the CDR3, the DNA is TGTGCCAGCAGTCCAGATCACTGGAACACCGGGGAGCTGTTTTTT. V and J are TRBV27 and TRBJ2-2; no clear D. The germline CDR1 and CDR2 sequences are MNHEY and SMNVEV (reference sequence). The CDR3 totals 15 residues. Trimming stripped 5 bases from V and 1 base from J, with 11 bases between.

The chain has TRBV20-1 and TRBJ2-5; D is perhaps TRBD1 (5 bases). The CDR3 spans 11 residues. The germline V gene has CDR1 DFQATT and CDR2 SNEGSKA (reference sequence). Trimming left V 2 bases short and J 7 bases short, with 8 bases between. CDR3 loop: CSARQRGTQYF. The DNA of the CDR3 is TGCAGTGCTAGACAAAGGGGGACCCAGTACTTC.

V is TRBV25-1 and J is TRBJ2-7; the match to TRBD1 covers 9 bases. Germline lookup yields CDR1 MGHDK and CDR2 SYGVNS. V trimming: 0 bases; J trimming: 5 bases; junction bases outside the gene matches: 11. The CDR3 has 17 residues. CDR3 residues: CASSEYVTPGQGNEQYF. The CDR3 region has the DNA TGTGCCAGCAGTGAATATGTAACACCGGGACAGGGTAACGAGCAGTACTTC.

V is TRBV28 and J is TRBJ2-1; 12 nucleotides align to TRBD2. Per the germline V gene, CDR1 is MDHEN and CDR2 is SYDVKM. CDR3 size: 14 residues. V shed 5 bases, J shed 9 bases, and the junction held 5 bases outside the gene matches. The CDR3 loop reads CASSKLAGGFEQFF. The CDR3 nucleotides are TGTGCCAGCAGTAAACTAGCGGGAGGTTTTGAGCAGTTCTTC.